This is a list of T cell receptor beta chains from one sample in a study of vaccination and CD4 T cells after COVID-19. The antigens of these receptors remain unknown. TCRdb processed the PCR reads anew with MiXCR; each CDR3 protein has one entry. This table has roughly 6,600 distinct CDR3 sequences, 50% to 65% appearing once. Input material: CD4+ T cells from blood, cultured in vitro. These receptors were collected from a human donor in good health. The CDR3 runs from the conserved cysteine through the conserved F or W. A D gene is named only where the DNA matches it firmly. Expanded clones get a size class; other rows say once, few or many, or leave the size out.

clone size	D gene	V gene	J gene	CDR3 DNA	CDR3 protein
NA	NA	TRBV6-5	TRBJ1-2	TGTGCCAGCAGTTACCGCCAGGACCCCGTCGCTCACTATGGCTACACCTTC	CASSYRQDPVAHYGYTF
NA	TRBD1	TRBV20-1	TRBJ1-2	TGCAGTGCTAGAGAGTTTTCAGGGGGCTATGGCTACACCTTC	CSAREFSGGYGYTF
few	NA	TRBV19	TRBJ1-1	TGTGCCAGTAGTATAGGTAACATGAACACTGAAGCTTTCTTT	CASSIGNMNTEAFF
few	TRBD1	TRBV6-5	TRBJ2-3	TGTGCCAGCAGTTACGGGACAGCCACAGATACGCAGTATTTT	CASSYGTATDTQYF
few	NA	TRBV27	TRBJ1-5	TGTGCCAGCAGACCCATGAGGGCAGTTAGCAATCAGCCCCAGCATTTT	CASRPMRAVSNQPQHF
NA	TRBD1	TRBV5-1	TRBJ2-7	TGCGCCAGCAGCGACAGGGTCTCCTACGAGCAGTACTTC	CASSDRVSYEQYF
few	TRBD2	TRBV20-1	TRBJ2-1	TGCAGTGCTAGAGATAGGAGCGGGAGCTCCTACAATGAGCAGTTCTTC	CSARDRSGSSYNEQFF
NA	TRBD1	TRBV11-2	TRBJ2-7	TGTGCCAGCAGCTCGACCCGGGACAGGGGGAGCTACGAGCAGTACTTC	CASSSTRDRGSYEQYF
NA	TRBD2	TRBV29-1	TRBJ2-7	TGCAGCGTGGGGACTAGCGGCCTAACCCACGAGCAGTACTTC	CSVGTSGLTHEQYF
NA	NA	TRBV28	TRBJ1-5	TGTGCCAGCTTAGGTGGAGGGCCCCAGCATTTT	CASLGGGPQHF
once	NA	TRBV4-1	TRBJ2-1	TGCGCCAGCAGCCAACTCTCGCCGCGACGAGGCAATGAGCAGTTCTTC	CASSQLSPRRGNEQFF
NA	NA	TRBV11-2	TRBJ1-1	TGTGCCAGCAGCTTAGATGTGAACACTGAAGCTTTCTTT	CASSLDVNTEAFF
NA	TRBD1	TRBV6-1	TRBJ1-2	TGTGCCAGCAGGGGGACAGCAACTAACTATGGCTACACCTTC	CASRGTATNYGYTF
once	TRBD2	TRBV7-9	TRBJ2-2	TGTGCCAGCAGCTTAGCGGCGGGAGCCGGGGAGCTGTTTTTT	CASSLAAGAGELFF
NA	NA	TRBV7-2	TRBJ2-5	TGTGCCATCGCGCGGGAGACCCAGTACTTC	CAIARETQYF
few	TRBD1	TRBV6-2/TRBV6-3	TRBJ2-3	TGTGCCAGCAGAGACTCTCGGACAGGGGCTCACACAGATACGCAGTATTTT	CASRDSRTGAHTDTQYF
NA	NA	TRBV20-1	TRBJ2-7	TGCAGTGCTCATAGGGCCGGGAGTCACTACGAGCAGTACTTC	CSAHRAGSHYEQYF
NA	NA	TRBV7-2	TRBJ2-7	TGTGCCAGCAGCTTAGCAAGCCAGGGTAGCGAGCAGTACTTC	CASSLASQGSEQYF
NA	NA	TRBV6-1	TRBJ1-3	TGTGCCAGCAGGACGGGAGGCGGAAACACCATATATTTT	CASRTGGGNTIYF
NA	TRBD2	TRBV7-2	TRBJ2-7	TGTGCCAGCAGCTTAGGACTAGCGAGCTCCTACGAGCAGTACTTC	CASSLGLASSYEQYF
NA	TRBD2	TRBV6-1	TRBJ2-3	TGTGCCAGCGGAGCTAGCGGGGGATACACAGATACGCAGTATTTT	CASGASGGYTDTQYF
NA	TRBD1	TRBV6-1	TRBJ2-7	TGTGCCAGCAAGGACAGGGGCCACAGGGCCCGGTTGAGTGAGCAGTACTTC	CASKDRGHRARLSEQYF
NA	NA	TRBV7-9	TRBJ1-1	TGTGCCAGCAGCTTAGTTTCGGGGTTTTTCACTGAAGCTTTCTTT	CASSLVSGFFTEAFF
few	TRBD2	TRBV20-1	TRBJ2-3	TGCAGTGCTAGCGGGGGGGCGGTAGATACGCAGTATTTT	CSASGGAVDTQYF
few	TRBD1	TRBV19	TRBJ1-2	TGTGCCAGTAAGCCCAGGGGGCGGGACTATGGCTACACCTTC	CASKPRGRDYGYTF
once	TRBD1	TRBV30	TRBJ1-2	TGTGCCTGGACAACAGGGGGTGGCTACACCTTC	CAWTTGGGYTF
few	TRBD2	TRBV6-1	TRBJ2-7	TGTGCCAGCACCCCGCGGGGGGGGCGACCCGAGCAGTACTTC	CASTPRGGRPEQYF